A selection of T cell receptor beta chains follows, all from one sample in a study of T cell responses to AZD1222 COVID-19 vaccine. TCRdb's table, derived via immunoSEQ multiplex PCR, lists solely in-frame clones and lacks some. The sample yields tens of thousands of clones, 88% seen once. Material: peripheral blood, obtained on day 0 of AZD1222 vaccination. The receptor set was obtained from an adult in good health. Both conserved end residues are part of each CDR3. The D gene is left open where the match is weak. The size field is filled for only some rows; it gives once, few, many or a size class.

J gene: TRBJ2-5
D gene: TRBD2
clone size: NA
V gene: TRBV7-2
CDR3 protein: CASRAPLSSGGQETQYF
CDR3 DNA: TGTGCCAGCAGGGCGCCTCTCTCTAGCGGGGGCCAAGAGACCCAGTACTTC

J gene: TRBJ1-1
D gene: NA
clone size: NA
V gene: TRBV5-5
CDR3 protein: CASSNLPPGRRYAEAFF
CDR3 DNA: TGTGCCAGCAGTAACCTCCCCCCGGGACGGCGGTATGCTGAAGCTTTCTTT

J gene: TRBJ2-7
D gene: TRBD2
clone size: NA
V gene: TRBV2
CDR3 protein: CASSVGLAGPGQYF
CDR3 DNA: TGTGCCAGCAGTGTGGGACTAGCGGGACCTGGGCAGTACTTC

J gene: TRBJ2-1
D gene: TRBD2
clone size: NA
V gene: TRBV7-3
CDR3 protein: CASRPNGLADNEQFF
CDR3 DNA: TGTGCCAGCAGACCTAACGGACTAGCGGACAATGAGCAGTTCTTC

J gene: TRBJ1-2
D gene: NA
clone size: NA
V gene: TRBV6-2/TRBV6-3
CDR3 protein: CASSEDSSGYTF
CDR3 DNA: TGTGCCAGCAGTGAGGATAGCAGCGGCTACACCTTC

J gene: TRBJ2-3
D gene: NA
clone size: NA
V gene: TRBV11-3
CDR3 protein: CASSPDGSEPIWGTDTQYF
CDR3 DNA: TGTGCCAGCAGCCCCGACGGGAGCGAACCAATATGGGGCACAGATACGCAGTATTTT

J gene: TRBJ2-7
D gene: TRBD1
clone size: once
V gene: TRBV5-4
CDR3 protein: CASSIGQGVIYEQYF
CDR3 DNA: TGTGCCAGCAGCATTGGACAGGGGGTTATCTACGAGCAGTACTTC

J gene: TRBJ2-1
D gene: TRBD2
clone size: NA
V gene: TRBV11-2
CDR3 protein: CASSLGVAGDEQFF
CDR3 DNA: TGTGCCAGCAGCTTGGGAGTAGCGGGAGATGAGCAGTTCTTC

J gene: TRBJ2-3
D gene: NA
clone size: NA
V gene: TRBV28
CDR3 protein: CASSRVLGHTQYF
CDR3 DNA: TGTGCCAGCAGTCGGGTTCTGGGGCATACGCAGTATTTT

J gene: TRBJ2-3
D gene: TRBD1
clone size: once
V gene: TRBV10-1
CDR3 protein: CASSAGTGGTDTQYF
CDR3 DNA: TGCGCCAGCAGTGCCGGGACAGGGGGAACAGATACGCAGTATTTT

J gene: TRBJ2-1
D gene: NA
clone size: NA
V gene: TRBV2
CDR3 protein: CASSEATTRREQFF
CDR3 DNA: TGTGCCAGCAGTGAAGCGACGACTAGACGCGAGCAGTTCTTC

J gene: TRBJ2-2
D gene: NA
clone size: NA
V gene: TRBV7-2
CDR3 protein: CASSLGVRVNTGELFF
CDR3 DNA: TGTGCCAGCAGCTTAGGGGTCAGGGTTAACACCGGGGAGCTGTTTTTT

J gene: TRBJ1-6
D gene: NA
clone size: NA
V gene: TRBV6-5
CDR3 protein: CASSYGDGPRSPLHF
CDR3 DNA: TGTGCCAGCAGTTACGGGGACGGCCCGCGTTCACCCCTCCACTTT

J gene: TRBJ1-3
D gene: NA
clone size: few
V gene: TRBV19
CDR3 protein: CASPIRNTIYF
CDR3 DNA: TGTGCCAGTCCCATTCGAAACACCATATATTTT

J gene: TRBJ1-4
D gene: TRBD1
clone size: NA
V gene: TRBV6-5
CDR3 protein: CASRRTGTGAEKLFF
CDR3 DNA: TGTGCCAGCAGGAGAACCGGGACAGGGGCCGAAAAACTGTTTTTT

J gene: TRBJ2-7
D gene: NA
clone size: NA
V gene: TRBV27
CDR3 protein: CASSPSRRGGNEQYF
CDR3 DNA: TGTGCCAGCAGTCCTTCCCGCCGCGGCGGAAACGAGCAGTACTTC

J gene: TRBJ2-7
D gene: TRBD2
clone size: NA
V gene: TRBV10-2
CDR3 protein: CASRAGLSFYEQYF
CDR3 DNA: TGCGCCAGCAGGGCGGGACTATCCTTTTACGAGCAGTACTTC

J gene: TRBJ2-7
D gene: TRBD1
clone size: NA
V gene: TRBV11-2
CDR3 protein: CASSWTGDYEQYF
CDR3 DNA: TGTGCCAGCAGCTGGACAGGGGACTACGAGCAGTACTTC

J gene: TRBJ1-1
D gene: NA
clone size: NA
V gene: TRBV3-1/TRBV3-2
CDR3 protein: CASSFTGTTEAFF
CDR3 DNA: TGTGCCAGCAGCTTTACAGGGACGACTGAAGCTTTCTTT

J gene: TRBJ1-5
D gene: NA
clone size: once
V gene: TRBV9
CDR3 protein: CASSGPGGNQPQHF
CDR3 DNA: TGTGCCAGCAGTGGCCCTGGGGGCAATCAGCCCCAGCATTTT

J gene: TRBJ2-4
D gene: NA
clone size: NA
V gene: TRBV24-1
CDR3 protein: CATSDSRRDPNIQYF
CDR3 DNA: TGTGCCACCAGTGATTCCCGCCGGGATCCGAACATTCAGTACTTC

J gene: TRBJ1-1
D gene: TRBD1
clone size: NA
V gene: TRBV5-4
CDR3 protein: CASSPGSRGLTNTEAFF
CDR3 DNA: TGTGCCAGCAGCCCAGGAAGCAGGGGGCTAACTAACACTGAAGCTTTCTTT

J gene: TRBJ2-5
D gene: TRBD2
clone size: NA
V gene: TRBV5-4
CDR3 protein: CASSLSGRAPSGQETQYF
CDR3 DNA: TGTGCCAGCAGCTTGAGCGGGAGGGCCCCGTCGGGGCAAGAGACCCAGTACTTC

J gene: TRBJ2-7
D gene: TRBD2
clone size: NA
V gene: TRBV27
CDR3 protein: CASRTGGVNEQYF
CDR3 DNA: TGTGCCAGCAGAACGGGAGGAGTAAACGAGCAGTACTTC

J gene: TRBJ1-5
D gene: NA
clone size: NA
V gene: TRBV19
CDR3 protein: CASSIASRNQPQHF
CDR3 DNA: TGTGCCAGTAGTATAGCCAGCCGCAATCAGCCCCAGCATTTT

J gene: TRBJ2-1
D gene: TRBD2
clone size: NA
V gene: TRBV10-2
CDR3 protein: CASSVPGLAGGSNEQFF
CDR3 DNA: TGCGCCAGCAGTGTGCCGGGACTAGCGGGAGGTTCTAATGAGCAGTTCTTC

J gene: TRBJ1-6
D gene: NA
clone size: NA
V gene: TRBV7-3
CDR3 protein: CASSIDGNSPLHF
CDR3 DNA: TGTGCCAGCAGCATAGACGGGAATTCACCCCTCCACTTT

J gene: TRBJ1-3
D gene: NA
clone size: NA
V gene: TRBV30
CDR3 protein: CAWSKLRLSGNTIYF
CDR3 DNA: TGTGCCTGGAGTAAATTGAGACTTTCTGGAAACACCATATATTTT

J gene: TRBJ1-2
D gene: TRBD1
clone size: NA
V gene: TRBV6-1
CDR3 protein: CASSEVTGGNYGYTF
CDR3 DNA: TGTGCCAGCAGTGAAGTAACAGGGGGTAACTATGGCTACACCTTC

J gene: TRBJ2-1
D gene: NA
clone size: NA
V gene: TRBV15
CDR3 protein: CASSTSPPSYNEQFF
CDR3 DNA: TGTGCCAGCAGCACAAGTCCTCCTTCCTACAATGAGCAGTTCTTC

J gene: TRBJ1-4
D gene: NA
clone size: NA
V gene: TRBV5-5
CDR3 protein: CASSPSRLTNEKLFF
CDR3 DNA: TGTGCCAGCAGCCCATCCAGGCTAACTAATGAAAAACTGTTTTTT

J gene: TRBJ1-2
D gene: TRBD1
clone size: NA
V gene: TRBV5-1
CDR3 protein: CASSATGDINYGYTF
CDR3 DNA: TGCGCCAGCAGCGCCACAGGGGACATTAACTATGGCTACACCTTC

J gene: TRBJ1-4
D gene: NA
clone size: NA
V gene: TRBV11-2
CDR3 protein: CASSLELGMSGLKLFF
CDR3 DNA: TGTGCCAGCAGCTTAGAACTGGGGATGAGCGGTCTCAAACTGTTTTTT

J gene: TRBJ1-1
D gene: NA
clone size: few
V gene: TRBV5-4
CDR3 protein: CASSLNQGRMNTEAFF
CDR3 DNA: TGTGCCAGCAGCTTAAATCAGGGCAGAATGAACACTGAAGCTTTCTTT

J gene: TRBJ2-3
D gene: NA
clone size: NA
V gene: TRBV14
CDR3 protein: CASSRSGFSTDTQYF
CDR3 DNA: TGTGCCAGCAGCCGTAGCGGTTTTAGCACAGATACGCAGTATTTT

J gene: TRBJ1-1
D gene: NA
clone size: NA
V gene: TRBV18
CDR3 protein: CASSLGENTEAFF
CDR3 DNA: TGTGCCAGCTCACTCGGGGAGAACACTGAAGCTTTCTTT

J gene: TRBJ2-7
D gene: NA
clone size: NA
V gene: TRBV27
CDR3 protein: CASQSQGGSYEQYF
CDR3 DNA: TGTGCCAGTCAATCCCAGGGAGGCTCCTACGAGCAGTACTTC

J gene: TRBJ2-1
D gene: TRBD1
clone size: NA
V gene: TRBV7-3
CDR3 protein: CASSRSSGTGDNEQFF
CDR3 DNA: TGTGCCAGCAGCCGCTCCTCCGGGACAGGTGACAATGAGCAGTTCTTC

J gene: TRBJ2-5
D gene: NA
clone size: NA
V gene: TRBV5-6
CDR3 protein: CASSWIDSEETQYF
CDR3 DNA: TGTGCCAGCAGCTGGATAGATTCCGAAGAGACCCAGTACTTC

J gene: TRBJ2-7
D gene: NA
clone size: NA
V gene: TRBV19
CDR3 protein: CASSIDRDIIYEQYF
CDR3 DNA: TGTGCCAGTAGTATAGATCGGGACATTATCTACGAGCAGTACTTC

J gene: TRBJ1-5
D gene: NA
clone size: NA
V gene: TRBV12-3/TRBV12-4
CDR3 protein: CASTAVWNQPQHF
CDR3 DNA: TGTGCCAGCACCGCGGTTTGGAATCAGCCCCAGCATTTT